This T cell receptor beta chain is drawn from a study of identical twins. The ends were cut back, 7 bases at V and 5 bases at J, with 14 bases in the middle. The CDR3 length is 13 residues. With template switching, a universal primer site was added, and the cDNA carried unique molecular identifiers. MiXCR was run by TCRdb on the 5' RACE reads, yielding one entry per CDR3 protein. The sample shows about 240,000 distinct CDR3 sequences, 7.5% of them seen only once. As regards this clonotype: Its cognate antigen is unknown.

Overall study results and limits: With abundant cord blood beta clonotypes, insertions were fewer; memory repertoires showed no such pattern.

These same records also appear under a second study, on yellow fever vaccine responses in identical twins.

The chain carries TRBV12-3 or TRBV12-4 and TRBJ2-5; no firm D call. The sequence was obtained from a woman in her late teens or twenties in good health. Sequenced: CD8+ T cells sorted from blood. CDR3: CASTPYITETQYF. In nucleotides, the CDR3 is TGTGCCAGCACGCCGTACATTACCGAGACCCAGTACTTC.